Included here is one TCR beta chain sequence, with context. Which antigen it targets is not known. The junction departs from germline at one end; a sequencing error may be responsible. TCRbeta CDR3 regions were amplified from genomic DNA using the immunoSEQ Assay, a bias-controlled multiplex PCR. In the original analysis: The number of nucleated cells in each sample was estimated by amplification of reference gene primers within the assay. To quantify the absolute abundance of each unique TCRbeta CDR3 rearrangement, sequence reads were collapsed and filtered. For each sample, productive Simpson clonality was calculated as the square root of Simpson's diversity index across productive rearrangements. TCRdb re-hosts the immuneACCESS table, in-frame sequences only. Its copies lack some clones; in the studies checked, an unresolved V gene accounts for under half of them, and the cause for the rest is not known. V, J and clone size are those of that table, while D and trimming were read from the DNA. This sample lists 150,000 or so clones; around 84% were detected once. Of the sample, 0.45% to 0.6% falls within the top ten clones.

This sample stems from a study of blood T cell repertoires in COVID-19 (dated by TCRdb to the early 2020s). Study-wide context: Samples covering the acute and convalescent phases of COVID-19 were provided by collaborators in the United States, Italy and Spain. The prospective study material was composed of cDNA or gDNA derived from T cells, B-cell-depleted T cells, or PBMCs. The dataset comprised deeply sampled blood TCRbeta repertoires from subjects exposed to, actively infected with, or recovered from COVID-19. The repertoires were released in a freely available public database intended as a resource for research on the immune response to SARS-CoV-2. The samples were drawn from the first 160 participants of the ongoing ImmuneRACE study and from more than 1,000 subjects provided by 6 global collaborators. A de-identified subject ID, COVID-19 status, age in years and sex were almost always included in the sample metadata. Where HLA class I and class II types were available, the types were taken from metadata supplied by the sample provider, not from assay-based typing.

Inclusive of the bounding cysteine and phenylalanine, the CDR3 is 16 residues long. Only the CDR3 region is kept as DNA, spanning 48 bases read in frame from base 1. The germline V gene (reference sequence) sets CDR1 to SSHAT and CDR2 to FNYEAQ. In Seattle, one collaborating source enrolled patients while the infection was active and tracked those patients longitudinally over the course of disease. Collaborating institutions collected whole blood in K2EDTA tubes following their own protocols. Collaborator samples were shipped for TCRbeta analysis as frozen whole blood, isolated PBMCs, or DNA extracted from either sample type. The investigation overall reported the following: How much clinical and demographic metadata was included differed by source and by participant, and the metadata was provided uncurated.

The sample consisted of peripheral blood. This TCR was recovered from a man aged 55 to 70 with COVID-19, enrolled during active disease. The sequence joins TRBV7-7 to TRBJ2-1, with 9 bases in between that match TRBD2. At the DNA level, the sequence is TGTGCTAGCAGCTTAGCGTTGGGCGGGGGGGCCGGTGAGCAGTTCTTC. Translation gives CASSLALGGGAGEQFF.